This T cell receptor beta chain was documented in a study of shared clonotypes between healthy human individuals (dated by TCRdb to 2019 to 2021). General notes on the study: The cohort comprised a couple of women and three men aged 18 to 49 years. For each donor, three plates each were used for CD4 naive and CD4 memory, two plates were used for CD8 naive, and one plate was used for CD8 memory. To estimate repertoire size and how much clonotypes are shared between individuals, the study performed deep sequencing of blood TCR repertoires from about five healthy adults. Libraries were prepared and TCR repertoires were sequenced by different laboratories using diverse techniques, in order to increase sequencing depth and limit assay-specific biases. Each donor's leukapheresis produced roughly between roughly 0.9 and 9 billion PBMCs.

CD8 naive samples consisted of CD45RO-negative cells that were positively selected for CCR7, yielding a CD45RA+CCR7+ population without TemRA cells. The donors were healthy, HIV-negative adults with no recently reported acute infections or vaccinations. Every donor was a Caucasian adult living in Nashville, Tennessee, USA. Blood was collected by leukapheresis, and PBMCs were isolated by Ficoll-Histopaque density gradient centrifugation and then cryopreserved in liquid nitrogen vapor phase. Analytical flow cytometry was used to check the purity and quantity of every magnetically sorted T cell population. Genomic DNA was isolated from every sorted fraction and measured by UV absorbance on a Nanodrop 2000c. From V the trimming removes 1 base and from J it removes 6 bases, while the gene matches leave 7 bases of the junction unaccounted for. The CDR3 numbers 17 residues from cysteine through phenylalanine. Only the CDR3 part of the read is kept: 51 bases, read in frame from the first base. From a lookup of the germline V gene, CDR1 and CDR2 are SGHNT and YENEEA.

General findings and caveats noted by the study authors: Estimated clonotype richness was generally larger for naive than for memory subsets. Based on pairwise subsampling, the degree of clonotype sharing among donors was expected to be affected by sequencing depth. The small number of donors limited the genetic and exposure-history diversity represented. Only blood was sampled, and tissue TCR repertoires likely differ from those in blood. Even with the large sequencing depth, rarefaction of the sorted-subset datasets indicated that sequencing was incomplete. Across a handful of donors, around 5% of naive CD4, roughly 3.5% of naive CD8, 2% to 2.5% of memory CD4, and 0.4% to 0.45% of memory CD8 clonotypes were shared. Higher generation probabilities were observed for clonotypes shared by all four sorted-subset donors than for non-shared clonotypes.

TCR CDR3 regions were amplified from genomic DNA by multiplex PCR using the deep immunoSEQ assay. Extracted genomic DNA from each cell subset was distributed evenly across all wells of several immunoSEQ 96-well plates, and each plate was treated as a replicate. For sorted subsets, roughly 200 ng of genomic DNA, equivalent to around 31,000 T cell genomes, went into each replicate PCR. Purified libraries were quantified with a Qubit 3.0 fluorometer, sized on a Bioanalyzer 2100, and re-quantified with the KAPA Library Quantification kit. Every immunoSEQ 96-well plate was sequenced on a separate single-read 150-cycle Illumina NextSeq 550 flow cell. Turning to the authors' computational methods: Because the immunoSEQ output included only junctional sequences and no quality scores, the filtering could not be the same as the filtering used for full-length reads. Sequences were annotated with PyIR, a Python wrapper for IgBLAST v1.9, using IMGT germline references to assign V/J genes and CDR3. Any read was removed if the V/J assignment was weak (E-value above 1e-6), the CDR3 was missing, or the read contained stop codons, out-of-frame junctions, or ambiguous translated residues. V3J clonotypes were defined by identical inferred V gene, J gene, and CDR3 amino acid sequence. Percentage overlap between repertoires was computed as shared unique clonotypes divided by the size of the smaller repertoire. Repertoire richness was assessed with RTK rarefaction, the Chao1 estimator, and Recon v2.1 estimates of unobserved clonotypes. For all TCRbeta clonotypes obtained by the gDNA method from a few donors, generation probabilities were computed with OLGA. TCRdb's version of the immuneACCESS table is confined to in-frame rearrangements and falls short of the full clone set. An unresolved V gene accounts for under half of the shortfall where checked; the remainder is of unknown origin. That table furnishes V, J and clone size, whereas the DNA furnished D and trimming. The table for this sample lists approximately 740,000 clones; 85% to 95% of them were counted only once. Of the sample, less than 25% falls within the top ten clones.

On this clone itself: It lacks a known antigen. No base-level quality is on record; no much larger clone is a single base apart.

Material: naive CD8+ T cells sorted from blood. Sample cell subset or site, as interpreted from the label and publication: CD45RA+CCR7+. The chain employs TRBV11-3 and TRBJ2-3; 13 central bases correspond to TRBD2. This clonotype was obtained from a man in his thirties or forties in good health. Here the CDR3 is given as CASSLGGLAGATDTQYF. The sequenced DNA: TGTGCCAGCAGCTTAGGAGGACTAGCGGGAGCCACCGATACGCAGTATTTT. With all but the CDR3 taken from the reference TRBV11-3 and TRBJ2-3 genes, the full variable domain is: EAGVVQSPRYKIIEKKQPVAFWCNPISGHNTLYWYLQNLGQGPELLIRYENEEAVDDSQLPKDRFSAERLKGVDSTLKIQPAELGDSAVYLCASSLGGLAGATDTQYFGPGTRLTVL.